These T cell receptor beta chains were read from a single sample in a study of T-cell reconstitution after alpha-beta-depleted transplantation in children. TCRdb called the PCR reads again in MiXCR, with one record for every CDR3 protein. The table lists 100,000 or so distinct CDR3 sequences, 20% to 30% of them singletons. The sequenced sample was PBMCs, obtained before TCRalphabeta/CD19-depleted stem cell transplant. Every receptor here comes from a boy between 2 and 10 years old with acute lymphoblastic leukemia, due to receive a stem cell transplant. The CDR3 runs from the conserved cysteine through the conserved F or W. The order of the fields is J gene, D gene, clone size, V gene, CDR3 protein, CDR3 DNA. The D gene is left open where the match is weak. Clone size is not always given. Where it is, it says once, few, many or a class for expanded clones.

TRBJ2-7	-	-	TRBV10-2	CASSGTQSGLYEQYF	TGCGCCAGCAGTGGAACCCAGTCAGGGCTCTACGAGCAGTACTTC
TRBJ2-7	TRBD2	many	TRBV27	CASSRTSGSYEQYF	TGTGCCAGCAGTCGGACTAGCGGGAGTTACGAGCAGTACTTC
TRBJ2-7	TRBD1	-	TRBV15	CATSRATGRHEQYF	TGTGCCACCAGCAGAGCGACAGGGCGCCACGAGCAGTACTTC
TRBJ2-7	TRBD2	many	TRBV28	CASSFPSGRTGYEQYF	TGTGCCAGCAGTTTTCCTAGCGGGAGAACGGGCTACGAGCAGTACTTC
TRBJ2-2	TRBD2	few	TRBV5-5	CASSLSGRIGGELFF	TGTGCCAGCAGCTTGAGCGGGAGGATCGGCGGGGAGCTGTTTTTT
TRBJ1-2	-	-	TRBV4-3	CASSQDRGRAGGYTF	TGCGCCAGCAGCCAAGATCGGGGCAGGGCAGGTGGCTACACCTTC
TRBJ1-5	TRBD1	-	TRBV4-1	CASRITGDLNQPQHF	TGCGCCAGCCGAATCACAGGGGACCTCAATCAGCCCCAGCATTTT
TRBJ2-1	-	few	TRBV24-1	CATSVGHEQFF	TGTGCCACCAGTGTGGGGCATGAGCAGTTCTTC
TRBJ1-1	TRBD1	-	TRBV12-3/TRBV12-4	CASRTGTGAGGTEAFF	TGTGCCAGCAGGACCGGGACAGGGGCCGGGGGGACTGAAGCTTTCTTT
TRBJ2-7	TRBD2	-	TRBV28	CASSRGRANTSPYEQYF	TGTGCCAGCAGTCGTGGGAGGGCCAATACGAGCCCCTACGAGCAGTACTTC
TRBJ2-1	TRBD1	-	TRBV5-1	CASSSQGAGSNEQFF	TGCGCCAGCAGCTCTCAGGGGGCTGGTAGCAATGAGCAGTTCTTC
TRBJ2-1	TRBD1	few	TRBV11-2	CASSAHRGPSYNEQFF	TGTGCCAGCAGCGCCCACAGGGGGCCTTCCTACAATGAGCAGTTCTTC
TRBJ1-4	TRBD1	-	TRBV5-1	CASSTGTVPNGEKLFF	TGCGCCAGCAGCACCGGGACAGTCCCAAACGGGGAAAAACTGTTTTTT
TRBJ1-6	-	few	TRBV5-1	CASSLAQGPYSPLHF	TGCGCCAGCAGCTTGGCCCAGGGGCCCTATTCACCCCTCCACTTT
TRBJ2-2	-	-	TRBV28	CASSFQGTGELFF	TGTGCCAGCAGTTTTCAAGGAACCGGGGAGCTGTTTTTT
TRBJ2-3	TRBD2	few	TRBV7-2	CASSLVAGGADTQYF	TGTGCCAGCAGCTTAGTAGCGGGAGGGGCAGATACGCAGTATTTT
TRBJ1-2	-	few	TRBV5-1	CASSLAMANYGYTF	TGCGCCAGCAGCTTGGCTATGGCTAACTATGGCTACACCTTC
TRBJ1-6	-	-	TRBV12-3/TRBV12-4	CASSLNQSPLHF	TGTGCCAGCAGTTTAAATCAGTCACCCCTCCACTTT